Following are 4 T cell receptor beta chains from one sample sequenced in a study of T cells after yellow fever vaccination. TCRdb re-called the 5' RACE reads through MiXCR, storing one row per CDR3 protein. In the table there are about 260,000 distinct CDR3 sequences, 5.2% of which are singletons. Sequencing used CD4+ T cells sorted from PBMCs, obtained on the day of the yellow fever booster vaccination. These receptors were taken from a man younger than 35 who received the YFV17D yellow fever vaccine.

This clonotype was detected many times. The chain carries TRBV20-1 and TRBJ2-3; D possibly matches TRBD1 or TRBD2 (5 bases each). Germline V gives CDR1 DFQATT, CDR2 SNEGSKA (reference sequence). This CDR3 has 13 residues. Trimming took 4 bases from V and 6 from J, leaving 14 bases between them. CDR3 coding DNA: TGCAGTGCTACCGGGACCCCAGGGGATACGCAGTATTTT. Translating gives CSATGTPGDTQYF.

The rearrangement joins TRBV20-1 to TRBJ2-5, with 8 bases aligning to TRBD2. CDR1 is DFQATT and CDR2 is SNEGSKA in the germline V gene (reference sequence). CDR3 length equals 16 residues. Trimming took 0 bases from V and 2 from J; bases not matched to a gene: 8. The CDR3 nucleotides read TGCAGTGCTAGAGATCTGCCTAGCGGGCATCAAGAGACCCAGTACTTC. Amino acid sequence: CSARDLPSGHQETQYF.

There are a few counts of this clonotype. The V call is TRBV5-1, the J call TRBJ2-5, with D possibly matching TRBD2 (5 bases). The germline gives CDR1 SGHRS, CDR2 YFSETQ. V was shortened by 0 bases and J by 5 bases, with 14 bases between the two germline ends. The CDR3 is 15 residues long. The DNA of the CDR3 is TGCGCCAGCAGCTTGGGTGATAGCGTGTTGGAGACCCAGTACTTC. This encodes CASSLGDSVLETQYF.

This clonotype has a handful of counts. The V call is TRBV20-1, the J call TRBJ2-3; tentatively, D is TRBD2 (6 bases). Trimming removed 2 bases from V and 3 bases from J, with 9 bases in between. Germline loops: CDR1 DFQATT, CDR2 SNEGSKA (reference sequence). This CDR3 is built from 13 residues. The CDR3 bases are TGCAGTGCTAGAAATGCGGGGACAGATACGCAGTATTTT. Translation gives CSARNAGTDTQYF.